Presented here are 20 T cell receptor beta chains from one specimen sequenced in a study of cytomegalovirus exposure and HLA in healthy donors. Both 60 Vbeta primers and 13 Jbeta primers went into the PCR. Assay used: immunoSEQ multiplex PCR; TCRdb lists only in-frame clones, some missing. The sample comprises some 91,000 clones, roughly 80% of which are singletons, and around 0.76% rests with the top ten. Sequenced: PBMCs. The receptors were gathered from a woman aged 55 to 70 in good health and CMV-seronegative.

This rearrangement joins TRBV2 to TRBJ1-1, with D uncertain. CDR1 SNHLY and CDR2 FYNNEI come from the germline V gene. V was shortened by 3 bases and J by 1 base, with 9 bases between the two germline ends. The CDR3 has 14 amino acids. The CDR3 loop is CASSEEHWNTEAFF. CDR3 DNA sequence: TGTGCCAGCAGTGAGGAGCACTGGAACACTGAAGCTTTCTTT.

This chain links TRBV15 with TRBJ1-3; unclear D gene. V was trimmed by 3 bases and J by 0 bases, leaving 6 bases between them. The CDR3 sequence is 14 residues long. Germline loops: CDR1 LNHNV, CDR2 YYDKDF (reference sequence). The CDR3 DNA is TGTGCCACCAGCAGCTACTACTCTGGAAACACCATATATTTT. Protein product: CATSSYYSGNTIYF.

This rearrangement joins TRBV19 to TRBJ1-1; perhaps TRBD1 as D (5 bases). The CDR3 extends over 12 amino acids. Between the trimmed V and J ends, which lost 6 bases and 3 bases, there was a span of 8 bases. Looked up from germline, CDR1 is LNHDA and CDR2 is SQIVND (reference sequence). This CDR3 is CASRGGDTEAFF. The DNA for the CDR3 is TGTGCCAGTAGGGGGGGGGACACTGAAGCTTTCTTT.

The CDR3 here is CASSTSGTTDTQYF. The CDR3 coding sequence is TGTGCCAGCAGTACTAGCGGGACCACAGATACGCAGTATTTT. V and J are TRBV6-1 and TRBJ2-3; TRBD2 matches 10 bases. The CDR3 is made up of 14 amino acids. Germline lookup yields CDR1 MNHNS and CDR2 SASEGT. V trimming: 5 bases; J trimming: 2 bases; junction bases outside the gene matches: 1.

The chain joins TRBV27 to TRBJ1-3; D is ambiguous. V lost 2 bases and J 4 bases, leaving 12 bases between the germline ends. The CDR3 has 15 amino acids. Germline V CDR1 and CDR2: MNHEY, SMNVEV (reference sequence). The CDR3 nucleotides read TGTGCCAGCAGTTTAAAACCAGGAAGGGGAAACACCATATATTTT. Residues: CASSLKPGRGNTIYF.

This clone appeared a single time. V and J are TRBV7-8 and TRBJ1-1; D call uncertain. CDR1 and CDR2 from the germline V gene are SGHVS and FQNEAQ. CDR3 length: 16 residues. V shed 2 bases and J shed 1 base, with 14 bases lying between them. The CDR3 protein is CASSLFPGLGNTEAFF. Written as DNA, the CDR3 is TGTGCCAGCAGCTTATTTCCCGGGTTGGGGAACACTGAAGCTTTCTTT.

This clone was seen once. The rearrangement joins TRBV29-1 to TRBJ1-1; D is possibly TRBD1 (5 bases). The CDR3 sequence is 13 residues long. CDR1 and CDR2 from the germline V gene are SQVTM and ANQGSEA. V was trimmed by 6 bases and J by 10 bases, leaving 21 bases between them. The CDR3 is CSVSGYSRLGAFF. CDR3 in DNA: TGCAGCGTCTCAGGGTATTCTAGGTTAGGAGCTTTCTTT.

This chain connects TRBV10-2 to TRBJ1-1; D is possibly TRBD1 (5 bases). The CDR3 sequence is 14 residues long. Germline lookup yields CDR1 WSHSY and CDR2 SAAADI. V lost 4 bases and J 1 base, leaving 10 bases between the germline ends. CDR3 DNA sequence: TGCGCCAGCAGTGCCGGTAGGGGGAACACTGAAGCTTTCTTT. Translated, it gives CASSAGRGNTEAFF.

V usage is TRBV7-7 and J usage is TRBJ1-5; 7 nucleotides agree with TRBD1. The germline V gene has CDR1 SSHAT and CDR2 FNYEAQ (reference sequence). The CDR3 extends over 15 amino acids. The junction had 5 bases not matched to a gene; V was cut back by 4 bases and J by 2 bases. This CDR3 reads CASSSDRAGNQPQHF. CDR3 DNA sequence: TGTGCCAGCAGCTCCGACAGGGCTGGCAATCAGCCCCAGCATTTT.

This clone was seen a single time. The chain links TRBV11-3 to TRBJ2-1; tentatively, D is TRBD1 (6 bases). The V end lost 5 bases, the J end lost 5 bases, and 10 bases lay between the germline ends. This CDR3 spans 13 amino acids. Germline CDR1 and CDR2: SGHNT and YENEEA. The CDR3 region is CASSIGQHNEQFF. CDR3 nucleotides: TGTGCCAGCAGCATAGGACAGCACAATGAGCAGTTCTTC.

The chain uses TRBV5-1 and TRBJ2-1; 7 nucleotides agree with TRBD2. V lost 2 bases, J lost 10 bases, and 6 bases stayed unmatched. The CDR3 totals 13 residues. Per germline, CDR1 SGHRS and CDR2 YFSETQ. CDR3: CASSLRLAVEQFF. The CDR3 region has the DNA TGCGCCAGCAGCTTAAGGCTAGCGGTAGAGCAGTTCTTC.

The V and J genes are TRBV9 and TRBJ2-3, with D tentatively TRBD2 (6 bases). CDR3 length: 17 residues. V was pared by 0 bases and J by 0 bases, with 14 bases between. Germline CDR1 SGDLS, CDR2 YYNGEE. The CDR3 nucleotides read TGTGCCAGCAGCGTAGCTACTAGGCGGGGAAGCACAGATACGCAGTATTTT. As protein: CASSVATRRGSTDTQYF. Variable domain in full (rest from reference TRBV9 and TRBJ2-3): DSGVTQTPKHLITATGQRVTLRCSPRSGDLSVYWYQQSLDQGLQFLIQYYNGEERAKGNILERFSAQQFPDLHSELNLSSLELGDSALYFCASSVATRRGSTDTQYFGPGTRLTVL.

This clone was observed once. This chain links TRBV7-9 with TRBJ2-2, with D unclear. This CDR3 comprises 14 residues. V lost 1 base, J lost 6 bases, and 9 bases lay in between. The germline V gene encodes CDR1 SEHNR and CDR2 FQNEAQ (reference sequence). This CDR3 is CASSLGGRAGELFF. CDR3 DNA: TGTGCCAGCAGCTTAGGTGGCCGGGCCGGGGAGCTGTTTTTT.

CDR3 sequence (DNA): TGTGCCAGCAGTTTCGGTCATCAGGAACAGCCCCAGCATTTT. It encodes CASSFGHQEQPQHF. This chain joins TRBV27 and TRBJ1-5; D unclear. Germline V gene data show CDR1 as MNHEY and CDR2 as SMNVEV (reference sequence). V dropped 3 bases and J dropped 7 bases, with 13 bases sitting between them. CDR3 length: 14 residues.

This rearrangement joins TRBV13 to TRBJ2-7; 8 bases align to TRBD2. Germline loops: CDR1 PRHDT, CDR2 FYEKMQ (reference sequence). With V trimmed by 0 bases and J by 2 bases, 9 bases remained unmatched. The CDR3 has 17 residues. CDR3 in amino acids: CASSLGPLAGAPYEQYF. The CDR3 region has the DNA TGTGCCAGCAGCTTAGGCCCTCTAGCGGGCGCACCCTACGAGCAGTACTTC.

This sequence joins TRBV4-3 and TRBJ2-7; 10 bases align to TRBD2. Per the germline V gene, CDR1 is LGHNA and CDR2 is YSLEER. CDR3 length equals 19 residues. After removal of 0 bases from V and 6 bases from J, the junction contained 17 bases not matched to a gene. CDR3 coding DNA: TGCGCCAGCAGCCAAGATAGGGCGGTTACTAGCGGGAACGAGGGCGAGCAGTACTTC. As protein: CASSQDRAVTSGNEGEQYF.

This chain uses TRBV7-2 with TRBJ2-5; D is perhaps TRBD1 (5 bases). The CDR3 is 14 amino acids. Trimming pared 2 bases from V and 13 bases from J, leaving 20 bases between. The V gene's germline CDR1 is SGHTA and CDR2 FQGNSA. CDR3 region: CASSLPGQPPFMYF. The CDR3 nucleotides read TGTGCCAGCAGCTTACCCGGACAACCCCCGTTTATGTACTTC. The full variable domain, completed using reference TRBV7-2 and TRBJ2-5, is GAGVSQSPSNKVTEKGKDVELRCDPISGHTALYWYRQSLGQGLEFLIYFQGNSAPDKSGLPSDRFSAERTGGSVSTLTIQRTQQEDSAVYLCASSLPGQPPFMYFGPGTRLLVL.

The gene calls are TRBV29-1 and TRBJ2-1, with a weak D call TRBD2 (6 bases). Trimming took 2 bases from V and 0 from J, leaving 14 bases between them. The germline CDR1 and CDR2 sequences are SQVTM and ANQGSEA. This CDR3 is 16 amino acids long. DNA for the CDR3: TGCAGCGTTGAATCAGTGGACGGGAGCTCCTACAATGAGCAGTTCTTC. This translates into CSVESVDGSSYNEQFF.

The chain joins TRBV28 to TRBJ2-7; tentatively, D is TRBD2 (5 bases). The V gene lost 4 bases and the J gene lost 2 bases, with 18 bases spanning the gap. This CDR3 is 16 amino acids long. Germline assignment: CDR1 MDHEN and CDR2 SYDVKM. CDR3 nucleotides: TGTGCCAGCAGTTCCCGTCTTACGGGGTTCCCCTACGAGCAGTACTTC. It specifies CASSSRLTGFPYEQYF.

The CDR3 sequence: CASRVPGTAGFFEQFF. DNA for the CDR3: TGTGCCAGCAGAGTGCCCGGGACAGCAGGATTTTTTGAGCAGTTCTTC. The chain has TRBV2 and TRBJ2-1, with 7 positions matching TRBD1. After removal of 6 bases from V and 9 bases from J, the junction contained 17 bases not matched to a gene. The germline CDR1 and CDR2 sequences are SNHLY and FYNNEI. There are 16 residues in the CDR3.